Following are 32 T cell receptor beta chains from one sample sequenced in a study of T cell repertoires in cytomegalovirus infection. No antigen is known for these receptors. TCRdb itself ran the reads through MiXCR, one entry per CDR3 protein. The repertoire holds approximately 500,000 distinct CDR3 sequences, 33% seen once, with roughly 15% in the top ten. Sequenced here: cultured PBMCs, sampled from culture after CMV antigen stimulation. Source of these receptors: a human donor in good health (CMV status not recorded). Some clones in this sample may be carry-over from other donors' samples.

This clonotype was detected many times. This sequence joins TRBV7-6 and TRBJ2-1; D ambiguous. The length of the CDR3 is 14 residues. Germline-derived CDR1 and CDR2 are SGHVS and FNYEAQ. The ends were cut back, 1 base at V and 4 bases at J, with 8 bases in the middle. CDR3 loop: CASSLDGRYNEQFF. The DNA for the CDR3 is TGTGCCAGCAGCTTAGATGGCAGGTACAATGAGCAGTTCTTC. Combining the CDR3 with reference TRBV7-6 and TRBJ2-1 gives the whole variable domain GAGVSQSPRYKVTKRGQDVALRCDPISGHVSLYWYRQALGQGPEFLTYFNYEAQQDKSGLPNDRFSAERPEGSISTLTIQRTEQRDSAMYRCASSLDGRYNEQFFGPGTRLTVL.

This chain uses TRBV27 with TRBJ2-3; TRBD2 matches at 9 bases. This CDR3 has 14 residues. Trimming cost V 2 bases and J 8 bases; bases outside gene matches: 5. Germline V gives CDR1 MNHEY, CDR2 SMNVEV (reference sequence). CDR3 in DNA: TGTGCCAGCAGTTTACTTAGCGGGAGAGGTACGCAGTATTTT. It codes for CASSLLSGRGTQYF.

This chain uses TRBV2 with TRBJ2-2; D may be TRBD2 (5 bases). CDR3 length: 12 amino acids. Germline CDR1 SNHLY, CDR2 FYNNEI. V was trimmed by 7 bases and J by 4 bases, leaving 7 bases between them. The CDR3: CASIEGTGELFF. The CDR3 nucleotides read TGTGCCAGCATTGAGGGCACCGGGGAGCTGTTTTTT.

This clonotype was observed a handful of times. J is TRBJ2-7 and V is TRBV7-9; D possibly corresponds to TRBD1 (6 bases). Germline V gene data show CDR1 as SEHNR and CDR2 as FQNEAQ (reference sequence). The CDR3 is 15 residues long. V was pared by 1 base and J by 0 bases, with 10 bases between. CDR3 region: CASSLGDTRSYEQYV. Here the CDR3 DNA reads TGTGCCAGCAGCTTAGGGGACACCCGCTCCTACGAGCAGTACGTC.

The V and J genes are TRBV4-3 and TRBJ2-6, with TRBD1 identical over 10 bases. The junction had 6 bases not matched to a gene; V was cut back by 3 bases and J by 1 base. The CDR3 extends over 18 amino acids. Per germline, CDR1 LGHNA and CDR2 YSLEER. The CDR3: CASSHLGTGVSGANVLTF. Written as DNA, the CDR3 is TGCGCCAGCAGCCACCTCGGGACAGGGGTTTCTGGGGCCAACGTCCTGACTTTC.

The rearrangement joins TRBV7-3 to TRBJ2-7, with 8 bases identical to TRBD2. This CDR3 has 13 amino acids. Germline V gives CDR1 SGHTA, CDR2 FQGTGA. The V gene end was trimmed by 2 bases and the J gene end by 9 bases; junction bases not matched to a gene: 6. CDR3 nucleotides: TGTGCCAGCAGCTTAGGGGGGGGGACTAGGCAGTACTTC. Translating it yields CASSLGGGTRQYF.

This chain connects TRBV28 to TRBJ2-5; 7 positions agree with TRBD2. Losses at the gene ends were 6 bases for V and 5 bases for J; bases not matched to a gene: 12. The V gene's germline CDR1 is MDHEN and CDR2 SYDVKM. The CDR3 totals 15 residues. CDR3 region: CASSRPWLAVETQYF. The CDR3 DNA sequence: TGTGCCAGCAGCCGCCCGTGGCTAGCGGTTGAGACCCAGTACTTC.

This clonotype showed up just a few times. This sequence joins TRBV9 and TRBJ2-5, with 8 bases fitting TRBD1. From germline, CDR1 is SGDLS and CDR2 YYNGEE. The CDR3 has 16 residues. V trimming: 4 bases; J trimming: 4 bases; junction bases outside the gene matches: 12. The DNA of the CDR3 is TGTGCCAGCAGCACCTTCGCCAGGGGGCTAACAGAGACCCAGTACTTC. Residues: CASSTFARGLTETQYF.

This clonotype was seen a handful of times. CDR3: CAIAQSYEQYF. The CDR3 DNA follows: TGTGCCATCGCCCAGTCCTACGAGCAGTACTTC. The V and J genes are TRBV7-9 and TRBJ2-7; no firm D call. The CDR3 totals 11 residues. Trimming pared 10 bases from V and 1 base from J, leaving 8 bases between. The germline V gene encodes CDR1 SEHNR and CDR2 FQNEAQ (reference sequence).

The chain joins TRBV2 to TRBJ2-3; TRBD2 matches 7 bases. Germline lookup yields CDR1 SNHLY and CDR2 FYNNEI. V shed 8 bases, J shed 2 bases, and the junction held 10 bases outside the gene matches. This CDR3 has 15 residues. The CDR3 reads CASVVGGFSTDTQYF. The CDR3 region has the DNA TGTGCCAGCGTAGTGGGAGGGTTCTCCACAGATACGCAGTATTTT.

This clonotype was detected a few times. The rearrangement uses TRBV7-2 and TRBJ2-5; 11 nucleotides line up with TRBD2. The germline CDR1 and CDR2 sequences are SGHTA and FQGNSA. The CDR3 is 15 amino acids. V lost 5 bases, J lost 5 bases, and 7 bases stayed unmatched. The CDR3 spells CASSLRTSGWETQYF. The CDR3 DNA is TGTGCCAGCAGCCTGCGGACTAGCGGGTGGGAGACCCAGTACTTC.

CDR3 protein: CASSPVKVIDPSSSYNEQFF. The DNA for the CDR3 is TGTGCCAGCTCACCAGTTAAGGTGATTGACCCATCGAGCTCCTACAATGAGCAGTTCTTC. The gene calls are TRBV18 and TRBJ2-1, with D hard to call. Germline values: CDR1 KGHSH, CDR2 LQKENI. CDR3 length: 20 residues. Trimming removed 2 bases from V and 0 bases from J, with 23 bases in between.

The V call is TRBV4-3, the J call TRBJ2-1, with 7 bases that match TRBD1. The trim removed 0 bases at V and 4 bases at J, leaving 6 bases unmatched. CDR1 and CDR2 from the germline V gene are LGHNA and YSLEER. The CDR3 covers 16 residues. The CDR3 nucleotides are TGCGCCAGCAGCCAAGATAGGGGACAGCTTTACAATGAGCAGTTCTTC. Its translation is CASSQDRGQLYNEQFF.

The chain employs TRBV28 and TRBJ2-7; 8 bases agree with TRBD1. Trimming cost V 1 base and J 3 bases; bases outside gene matches: 8. The CDR3 length is 16 residues. Germline CDR1 MDHEN, CDR2 SYDVKM. The CDR3 spells CASSLFGQGKGYEQYF. CDR3 in DNA: TGTGCCAGCAGTTTATTCGGACAGGGTAAAGGCTACGAGCAGTACTTC.

This clonotype appeared a few times. This chain joins TRBV6-5 and TRBJ2-1, with TRBD2 identical over 9 bases. With V trimmed by 0 bases and J by 6 bases, 6 bases remained unmatched. In germline, CDR1 is MNHEY, CDR2 SVGAGI. CDR3 size: 16 residues. CDR3 amino acids: CASSYSTAGGINEQFF. CDR3 nucleotides: TGTGCCAGCAGTTACTCGACGGCGGGGGGGATCAATGAGCAGTTCTTC.

V is TRBV9 and J is TRBJ1-2; D not certain. The CDR3 sequence is 13 residues long. V was cut by 3 bases and J by 4 bases, with 10 bases left in between. Germline CDR1 SGDLS, CDR2 YYNGEE. The CDR3 reads CASSGWTVYGYTF. In nucleotides, the CDR3 is TGTGCCAGCAGCGGTTGGACCGTCTATGGCTACACCTTC.

As DNA, the CDR3 is TGTGCCAGCAGCTTCGACACTGAAGCTTTCTTT. Protein sequence: CASSFDTEAFF. The V call is TRBV7-2, the J call TRBJ1-1; D is unresolved. The ends were cut back, 3 bases at V and 3 bases at J, with 2 bases in the middle. This CDR3 spans 11 amino acids. Germline V gene sequence: CDR1 SGHTA, CDR2 FQGNSA.

This clonotype was found a few times. The chain's CDR3 is CSVGFGSSYNSPLHF. CDR3 in DNA: TGCAGTGTCGGATTTGGGAGCTCCTATAATTCACCCCTCCACTTT. The rearrangement links TRBV20-1 to TRBJ1-6, with D unclear. V was cut by 7 bases and J by 0 bases, with 13 bases left in between. Germline assignment: CDR1 DFQATT and CDR2 SNEGSKA (reference sequence). The CDR3 is 15 residues long.

The sample holds a few counts of this clonotype. This chain uses TRBV5-1 with TRBJ2-7, with TRBD2 as a possible D gene (5 bases). The V gene's germline CDR1 is SGHRS and CDR2 YFSETQ. The V end was cut by 4 bases, the J end by 3 bases, with 17 bases between. This CDR3 has 15 residues. The CDR3 loop is CASSRTGGPGYEQYV. The DNA for the CDR3 is TGCGCCAGCAGCCGCACCGGCGGGCCAGGCTACGAGCAGTACGTC.

V and J are TRBV5-6 and TRBJ2-1; TRBD2 aligns across 14 bases. J lost 1 base, V lost 3 bases, and 9 bases had no gene match. The germline gives CDR1 SGHDT, CDR2 YYEEEE. The CDR3 totals 19 residues. DNA for the CDR3: TGTGCCAGCAGCTCCGGGACTAGCGGGAGTTATGTGTCCTACAATGAGCAGTTCTTC. Protein product: CASSSGTSGSYVSYNEQFF.

The rearrangement uses TRBV19 and TRBJ2-6; D not certain. The V and J ends lost 6 bases and 0 bases respectively, with 12 bases between them. Per the germline V gene, CDR1 is LNHDA and CDR2 is SQIVND (reference sequence). The CDR3 totals 16 residues. CDR3 sequence: CASRLNWGSGANVLTF. The DNA of the CDR3 is TGTGCCAGTAGATTGAACTGGGGCTCTGGGGCCAACGTCCTGACTTTC.

V is TRBV28 and J is TRBJ1-2, with 8 bases fitting TRBD1. Per the germline V gene, CDR1 is MDHEN and CDR2 is SYDVKM. This CDR3 region has 15 residues. Germline trimming cut 5 bases from V and 7 bases from J; bases unmatched to any gene: 12. The CDR3 sequence is CASSRAAGTGSGYTF. CDR3 coding DNA: TGTGCCAGCAGTCGAGCAGCCGGGACAGGCTCTGGCTACACCTTC.

This clonotype came up a few times. The chain couples TRBV6-2 or TRBV6-3 to TRBJ2-1, with D uncertain. The CDR3 loop spans 15 amino acids. Trimming removed 8 bases from V and 1 base from J, with 15 bases in between. CDR1 is MNHEY and CDR2 is SVGEGT in the germline V gene. The CDR3 DNA is TGTGCCAGCGGAAACTTGGGTCCTTCCTACAATGAGCAGTTCTTC. This sequence encodes CASGNLGPSYNEQFF.

This clonotype was seen just once. The rearrangement uses TRBV9 and TRBJ1-2; D unresolved. This CDR3 spans 11 amino acids. Trimming pared 4 bases from V and 8 bases from J, leaving 9 bases between. The germline gives CDR1 SGDLS, CDR2 YYNGEE. The CDR3 region is CASSSREGYTF. The CDR3 DNA reads TGTGCCAGCAGCTCCCGAGAGGGCTACACCTTC.

The chain couples TRBV6-5 to TRBJ2-1, with D perhaps TRBD1 or TRBD2 (5 bases each). Trimming removed 6 bases at V and 9 bases at J, with 21 bases between. CDR1 and CDR2 (germline): MNHEY, SVGAGI. The CDR3 totals 15 residues. CDR3 sequence reads: CASRPSRESWIEQFF. The CDR3 coding sequence is TGTGCCAGCAGACCTAGCAGGGAGTCTTGGATTGAGCAGTTCTTC.

The chain joins TRBV6-6 to TRBJ2-7; D is perhaps TRBD1 or TRBD2 (6 bases each). V was pared by 6 bases and J by 3 bases, with 12 bases between. The CDR3 contains 13 residues. CDR1 is MNHNY, CDR2 SVGAGI, per germline (reference sequence). The CDR3 DNA sequence: TGTGCCAGCAGCGACGGGGGCGGCTACGAGCAGTACTTC. This translates into CASSDGGGYEQYF.

Only a few counts were recorded for this clonotype. The chain has TRBV20-1 and TRBJ2-5; D is perhaps TRBD1 (5 bases). V was clipped by 6 bases and J by 3 bases, with 14 bases between them. The CDR3 contains 13 residues. The germline gives CDR1 DFQATT, CDR2 SNEGSKA (reference sequence). CDR3: CSATDQGKETQYF. DNA for the CDR3: TGCAGTGCGACGGACCAGGGAAAAGAGACCCAGTACTTC.

This clonotype was seen a few times. The rearrangement links TRBV20-1 to TRBJ2-2; the D call may be TRBD1 or TRBD2 (6 bases each). V was cut by 3 bases and J by 6 bases, with 8 bases left in between. Germline V CDR1 and CDR2: DFQATT, SNEGSKA (reference sequence). The CDR3 runs to 12 residues. The CDR3 region is CSASGGPGELFF. CDR3 coding DNA: TGCAGTGCTAGTGGGGGGCCCGGGGAGCTGTTTTTT.

The chain employs TRBV28 and TRBJ2-4; the match to TRBD2 covers 10 bases. The germline V gene has CDR1 MDHEN and CDR2 SYDVKM. The CDR3 contains 16 residues. J was trimmed by 7 bases and V by 5 bases; bases with no gene match: 11. CDR3 in DNA: TGTGCCAGCAGTCGCGGGTTAGCGGGAGGTGGGAACATTCAGTACTTC. Protein sequence: CASSRGLAGGGNIQYF.

V gene TRBV6-5 combines with J gene TRBJ2-1, with 9 nucleotides matching TRBD2. From germline, CDR1 is MNHEY and CDR2 SVGAGI. The V gene end was trimmed by 2 bases and the J gene end by 6 bases; junction bases not matched to a gene: 11. The CDR3 extends over 17 amino acids. CDR3 in DNA: TGTGCCAGCAGTTACGGGATGGCGGGAGGGCCGGGCAATGAGCAGTTCTTC. It is translated as CASSYGMAGGPGNEQFF.

V gene TRBV7-9 combines with J gene TRBJ1-2, with D possibly TRBD1 on 6 matching bases. V lost 5 bases to trimming and J lost 8 bases, with 18 bases between them. Germline V gene data show CDR1 as SEHNR and CDR2 as FQNEAQ (reference sequence). The CDR3 is 14 residues long. This chain's CDR3 is CASSLNSGERGYTF. In DNA form, the CDR3 reads TGTGCCAGCAGCCTAAACTCAGGGGAAAGAGGCTACACCTTC. Complete variable domain (other parts from reference TRBV7-9 and TRBJ1-2): DTGVSQNPRHKITKRGQNVTFRCDPISEHNRLYWYRQTLGQGPEFLTYFQNEAQLEKSRLLSDRFSAERPKGSFSTLEIQRTEQGDSAMYLCASSLNSGERGYTFGSGTRLTVV.

The chain couples TRBV6-1 to TRBJ2-7, with D tentatively TRBD1 or TRBD2 (5 bases each). This CDR3 comprises 15 residues. The germline V gene encodes CDR1 MNHNS and CDR2 SASEGT. The V gene lost 7 bases and the J gene lost 2 bases, with 18 bases spanning the gap. DNA for the CDR3: TGTGCCAGCACCGAATTTTGGGGGATACCCTACGAGCAGTACTTC. Its protein is CASTEFWGIPYEQYF.